This TCR beta chain comes out of a study of blood T cell repertoires in COVID-19. Overall study context: From T cells, B-cell-depleted T cells, or PBMCs came the material, which was cDNA or gDNA.

Original methodology: Reference gene primers were amplified, and this amplification served to estimate nucleated cell counts. The protocol was immunoSEQ multiplex PCR, while the TCRdb copy is restricted to in-frame clones and leaves out a portion. V and J calls and clone size come straight from that table; D and trimming were deduced from the DNA. The repertoire includes 45,000 to 65,000 clones, about 86% of them detected once, and about 4.1% sits in the top ten. The CDR3 consists of 15 residues. CDR1 SGDLS and CDR2 YYNGEE come from the germline V gene. The V end was cut by 1 base, the J end by 1 base, with 11 bases between.

This chain uses TRBV9 with TRBJ1-2, with a possible D match to TRBD1 (6 bases). Sequenced input: peripheral blood. The TCR originated in an elderly man with active COVID-19. The CDR3 loop reads CASSVWSGVNYGYTF. The CDR3 region has the DNA TGTGCCAGCAGCGTATGGTCAGGGGTTAACTATGGCTACACCTTC.